Included here is one TCR beta chain sequence, with context. Its specificity is unknown. The V gene lost 3 bases and the J gene lost 4 bases, with 10 bases spanning the gap. This CDR3 region has 14 residues. CDR1 and CDR2 from the germline V gene are LNHNV and YYDKDF (reference sequence). Method: immunoSEQ multiplex PCR; TCRdb's copy keeps in-frame clones and lacks some. The table lists 120,000 to 150,000 clones, more than 70% of them singletons, with around 2.1% in the top ten. This sample is part of a study of T cell responses to AZD1222 COVID-19 vaccine. Study findings and constraints: Spike-specific TCR breadth and depth were elevated following two AZD1222 doses. Among spike-specific TCRs, nearly half reportedly target unmutated variant regions.

The chain recombines TRBV15 with TRBJ1-5; maybe TRBD1 (5 bases). The origin of this receptor is an adult in good health. This sample comprised peripheral blood, obtained on day 0 of AZD1222 vaccination. The DNA for the CDR3 is TGTGCCACCAGCAGTGGGACCTCGAATCAGCCCCAGCATTTT. It is translated as CATSSGTSNQPQHF.